What follows are 22 T cell receptor beta chains derived from one specimen sequenced in a study of OX40 agonist ivuxolimab in advanced cancers. Only in-frame clones appear in the TCRdb table, and some are missing; sequencing was by immunoSEQ multiplex PCR. The table shows about 82,000 clones, with approximately 89% occurring only once. The sample was CD4+ or CD8+ T cells sorted from blood, taken in a trial of the OX40 agonist ivuxolimab. These receptors all come from an adult with an advanced solid tumor such as melanoma, head and neck, liver or kidney cancer.

This chain uses TRBV7-3 with TRBJ2-2, with D possibly TRBD2 on 5 matching bases. The germline gives CDR1 SGHTA, CDR2 FQGTGA. The CDR3 totals 14 residues. V was trimmed by 7 bases and J by 0 bases, leaving 9 bases between them. Here the CDR3 DNA reads TGTGCCAGCAAGCGGAGCGCGAACACCGGGGAGCTGTTTTTT. It is translated as CASKRSANTGELFF.

The gene calls are TRBV7-9 and TRBJ1-1, with D uncertain. The CDR3 runs to 13 residues. V was pared by 1 base and J by 7 bases, with 10 bases between. Germline loops: CDR1 SEHNR, CDR2 FQNEAQ (reference sequence). This CDR3 reads CASSLESSIEAFF. The DNA for the CDR3 is TGTGCCAGCAGCTTAGAATCCAGTATTGAAGCTTTCTTT. Combining the CDR3 with reference TRBV7-9 and TRBJ1-1 gives the whole variable domain DTGVSQNPRHKITKRGQNVTFRCDPISEHNRLYWYRQTLGQGPEFLTYFQNEAQLEKSRLLSDRFSAERPKGSFSTLEIQRTEQGDSAMYLCASSLESSIEAFFGQGTRLTVV.

The genes are TRBV6-5 and TRBJ1-1; a weak D match, TRBD1 (6 bases). This CDR3 comprises 14 residues. The germline CDR1 and CDR2 sequences are MNHEY and SVGAGI. V dropped 0 bases and J dropped 3 bases, with 8 bases sitting between them. In DNA form, the CDR3 reads TGTGCCAGCAGTTACTCACCAGGGGACACTGAAGCTTTCTTT. This encodes CASSYSPGDTEAFF.

The CDR3 DNA is TGTGCCAGCCATAGACAGGGTGCTCGAGATACGCAGTATTTT. Translated: CASHRQGARDTQYF. J is TRBJ2-3 and V is TRBV11-3; 7 nucleotides line up with TRBD1. The germline gives CDR1 SGHNT, CDR2 YENEEA. CDR3 length equals 14 residues. J was trimmed by 5 bases and V by 8 bases; bases with no gene match: 10.

The chain joins TRBV19 to TRBJ2-5, with TRBD2 identical over 12 bases. CDR3 length equals 14 residues. CDR1 is LNHDA, CDR2 SQIVND, per germline (reference sequence). Germline trimming cut 7 bases from V and 3 bases from J; bases unmatched to any gene: 3. CDR3 in DNA: TGTGCCAGTACCCTAGCGGGGGGGGAAGAGACCCAGTACTTC. Translated: CASTLAGGEETQYF.

This chain joins TRBV11-3 and TRBJ2-1, with TRBD2 identical over 7 bases. The CDR3 is 13 amino acids. Germline-derived CDR1 and CDR2 are SGHNT and YENEEA. Trimming removed 5 bases from V and 5 bases from J; junction bases left unmatched: 3. The chain's CDR3 is CASSPREDNEQFF. CDR3 DNA sequence: TGTGCCAGCAGCCCCCGGGAGGACAATGAGCAGTTCTTC. Complete variable domain (other parts from reference TRBV11-3 and TRBJ2-1): EAGVVQSPRYKIIEKKQPVAFWCNPISGHNTLYWYLQNLGQGPELLIRYENEEAVDDSQLPKDRFSAERLKGVDSTLKIQPAELGDSAVYLCASSPREDNEQFFGPGTRLTVL.

The CDR3 DNA sequence: TGTGCCAGCAGCTTCGCCTCTGAGTTTGAAGCTTTCTTT. Protein: CASSFASEFEAFF. The chain links TRBV7-3 to TRBJ1-1; D is uncertain. Trimming shortened V by 3 bases and J by 7 bases, and 12 bases separated the two germline ends. This CDR3 is built from 13 residues. Germline loops: CDR1 SGHTA, CDR2 FQGTGA. Variable domain in full (rest from reference TRBV7-3 and TRBJ1-1): GAGVSQTPSNKVTEKGKYVELRCDPISGHTALYWYRQSLGQGPEFLIYFQGTGAADDSGLPNDRFFAVRPEGSVSTLKIQRTERGDSAVYLCASSFASEFEAFFGQGTRLTVV.

V usage is TRBV7-2 and J usage is TRBJ2-3; D possibly corresponds to TRBD2 (5 bases). Germline-derived CDR1 and CDR2 are SGHTA and FQGNSA. The CDR3 runs 16 residues. Trimming shortened V by 2 bases and J by 2 bases, and 14 bases separated the two germline ends. DNA for the CDR3: TGTGCCAGCAGCTTACGGGTGAGCGGAAACACAGATACGCAGTATTTT. Translation gives CASSLRVSGNTDTQYF.

This clone was seen a single time. CDR3 sequence reads: CASSLFGQGSLHF. The DNA of the CDR3 is TGTGCCAGCAGCTTATTCGGGCAGGGCTCCCTCCACTTT. The chain uses TRBV7-2 and TRBJ1-6; tentatively, D is TRBD1 (5 bases). The germline CDR1 and CDR2 sequences are SGHTA and FQGNSA. CDR3 length: 13 residues. V was clipped by 2 bases and J by 14 bases, with 13 bases between them.

The chain carries TRBV28 and TRBJ2-1, with D unresolved. Per the germline V gene, CDR1 is MDHEN and CDR2 is SYDVKM. The CDR3 extends over 15 amino acids. V was pared by 6 bases and J by 0 bases, with 12 bases between. The CDR3 DNA reads TGTGCCAGCAGGACCCCGGTGGGCTCCTACAATGAGCAGTTCTTC. This codes for CASRTPVGSYNEQFF. The whole variable domain, remainder taken from reference TRBV28 and TRBJ2-1, is DVKVTQSSRYLVKRTGEKVFLECVQDMDHENMFWYRQDPGLGLRLIYFSYDVKMKEKGDIPEGYSVSREKKERFSLILESASTNQTSMYLCASRTPVGSYNEQFFGPGTRLTVL.

A single count supports this clone. The chain is built from TRBV4-1 and TRBJ2-1, with TRBD2 matching 9 bases. J gave up 9 bases and V 6 bases, and 9 bases lay outside the gene matches. Germline CDR1 is MGHRA and CDR2 is YSYEKL. The CDR3 length is 14 residues. This CDR3 reads CASSRGGGTGEQFF. For the CDR3, the DNA is TGCGCCAGCAGTCGCGGGGGGGGCACGGGTGAGCAGTTCTTC.

The chain joins TRBV10-3 to TRBJ2-2; 8 nucleotides align to TRBD1. The CDR3 is 16 residues long. Germline V gene lookup returns CDR1 ENHRY and CDR2 SYGVKD. V trimming: 10 bases; J trimming: 0 bases; junction bases outside the gene matches: 10. For the CDR3, the DNA is TGTGCCACGTTCGGACAGGGCTTCGCGAACACCGGGGAGCTGTTTTTT. Residues: CATFGQGFANTGELFF.

The chain is built from TRBV5-1 and TRBJ1-6; maybe TRBD1 (6 bases). V was pared by 0 bases and J by 8 bases, with 9 bases between. This CDR3 has 14 amino acids. Germline CDR1 reads SGHRS; CDR2 reads YFSETQ. Written as DNA, the CDR3 is TGCGCCAGCAGCTTGGCCAGGGGCGATTCACCCCTCCACTTT. Its translation: CASSLARGDSPLHF.

CDR3 in DNA: TGTGCTAGTGGTTTGGTATTAGGGCGGGGGGACCACACCGGGGAGCTGTTTTTT. It translates to CASGLVLGRGDHTGELFF. This chain joins TRBV12-5 and TRBJ2-2; 8 bases align to TRBD2. The CDR3 has 18 amino acids. V dropped 0 bases and J dropped 3; count of bases not matched to a gene: 9. The germline gives CDR1 LGHNT, CDR2 FRNRAP.

This chain connects TRBV11-1 to TRBJ2-5; D may be TRBD2 (5 bases). The CDR3 is 14 amino acids. Germline CDR1 SGHAT, CDR2 FQDESV (reference sequence). Trimming removed 3 bases from V and 1 base from J, with 9 bases in between. The CDR3 region has the DNA TGTGCCAGCAGCTTCGGGGTACTCCAAGAGACCCAGTACTTC. It translates to CASSFGVLQETQYF.

V usage is TRBV10-1 and J usage is TRBJ1-6; D is undetermined. This CDR3 contains 11 residues. CDR1 is WNHNN and CDR2 is SYGVQD in the germline V gene (reference sequence). Trimming pared 11 bases from V and 9 bases from J, leaving 11 bases between. CDR3 loop: CAQDRVSPLHF. DNA for the CDR3: TGCGCCCAAGATCGGGTTTCACCCCTCCACTTT.

The chain combines TRBV4-1 with TRBJ1-6, with D tentatively TRBD1 (5 bases). This CDR3 is 17 amino acids long. Germline CDR1 MGHRA, CDR2 YSYEKL. V was clipped by 1 base and J by 13 bases, with 23 bases between them. CDR3 sequence: CASSQGGRTGVSTPLHF. For the CDR3, the DNA is TGCGCCAGCAGCCAAGGGGGCCGAACGGGGGTCAGTACGCCCCTCCACTTT.

The chain has TRBV28 and TRBJ2-1; D is undetermined. Germline V CDR1 and CDR2: MDHEN, SYDVKM. V was pared by 4 bases and J by 6 bases, with 13 bases between. The length of the CDR3 is 14 residues. The DNA for the CDR3 is TGTGCCAGCAGTTATGCCCTTCCCACCAATGAGCAGTTCTTC. Translated: CASSYALPTNEQFF.

The chain has TRBV7-8 and TRBJ1-6; no firm D call. Deletions cut 2 bases from V and 7 bases from J, with 15 bases between. The germline CDR1 and CDR2 sequences are SGHVS and FQNEAQ. This CDR3 is built from 16 residues. The CDR3 nucleotides read TGTGCCAGCAGCTTAACCCGACTTACCTGGAATTCACCCCTCCACTTT. Translation: CASSLTRLTWNSPLHF.

V usage is TRBV11-1 and J usage is TRBJ2-1, with a tentative D call TRBD1 (5 bases). Germline V gene sequence: CDR1 SGHAT, CDR2 FQDESV (reference sequence). The length of the CDR3 is 12 residues. Trimming took off 5 bases at V and 9 bases at J, with 11 bases between the two ends. CDR3 DNA sequence: TGTGCCAGCAGCCACCCAGGGCGTGAGCAGTTCTTC. As protein: CASSHPGREQFF. Supplemented by reference TRBV11-1 and TRBJ2-1, the full variable domain reads EAEVAQSPRYKITEKSQAVAFWCDPISGHATLYWYRQILGQGPELLVQFQDESVVDDSQLPKDRFSAERLKGVDSTLKIQPAELGDSAMYLCASSHPGREQFFGPGTRLTVL.

The V gene is TRBV23-1, the J gene TRBJ2-1; tentatively, D is TRBD1 (6 bases). TRBV23-1 is labeled an ORF, and its function is uncertain. V gave up 4 bases and J gave up 2 bases, with 15 bases separating them. The CDR3 runs 16 residues. Here the CDR3 reads CASSPHVGAAYNEQFF. CDR3 sequence (DNA): TGCGCCAGCAGTCCCCACGTGGGGGCCGCCTACAATGAGCAGTTCTTC.

The V call is TRBV9, the J call TRBJ1-1; D ambiguous. Between the trimmed V and J ends, which lost 4 bases and 1 base, there was a span of 11 bases. Germline CDR1 and CDR2: SGDLS and YYNGEE. This CDR3 is built from 14 residues. DNA of the CDR3: TGTGCCAGCAGCCCCCTTGTGGGGAACACTGAAGCTTTCTTT. Encoded protein: CASSPLVGNTEAFF.